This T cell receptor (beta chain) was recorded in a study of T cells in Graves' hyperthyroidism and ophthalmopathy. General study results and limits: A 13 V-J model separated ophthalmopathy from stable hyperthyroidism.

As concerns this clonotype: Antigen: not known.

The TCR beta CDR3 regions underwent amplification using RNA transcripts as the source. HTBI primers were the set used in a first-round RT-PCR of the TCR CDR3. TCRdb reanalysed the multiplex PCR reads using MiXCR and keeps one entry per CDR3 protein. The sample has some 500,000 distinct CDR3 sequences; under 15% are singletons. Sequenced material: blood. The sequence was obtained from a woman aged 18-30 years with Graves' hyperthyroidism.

The chain's CDR3 is CASSLGLGGGELFF. CDR3 in DNA: TGTGCCAGCAGTTTGGGACTAGGGGGCGGGGAGCTGTTTTTT. V and J are TRBV27 and TRBJ2-2; TRBD2 matches at 8 bases. CDR1 is MNHEY and CDR2 is SMNVEV in the germline V gene (reference sequence). With V trimmed by 3 bases and J by 7 bases, 4 bases remained unmatched. This CDR3 has 14 residues.